The sequence of this T cell receptor (beta chain) was determined in a study of blood T cell repertoires in COVID-19. Turning to the study itself: Spain, Italy and the United States supplied samples that represented acute and convalescent COVID-19.

The repertoire was sequenced with immunoSEQ multiplex PCR; TCRdb's copy has only in-frame clones and lacks some. The repertoire holds about 160,000 clones, with 80% as singletons. Per the germline V gene, CDR1 is SNHLY and CDR2 is FYNNEI. The length of the CDR3 is 13 residues. The V segment lost 8 bases and the J segment 0 bases; nucleotides outside the gene matches: 2. The receptor was isolated from a woman in her sixties who had recovered from COVID-19. This chain links TRBV2 with TRBJ2-3, with TRBD1 matching over 7 bases. The specimen sequenced was PBMCs or T cells enriched from blood (not recorded which). CDR3 in amino acids: CASGGQSTDTQYF. CDR3 DNA sequence: TGTGCCAGCGGGGGACAGAGCACAGATACGCAGTATTTT.